Below, 24 T cell receptor beta chains from the same sample are listed, as sequenced in a study of CD8 T cells in Susac syndrome. Reverse transcription of roughly 0.5 to 1 ug RNA was performed with random hexamers. TCRdb independently ran MiXCR on the immunoSEQ multiplex PCR reads; one entry per CDR3 protein. The table has around 280,000 distinct CDR3 sequences, about 91% seen once. The sample was CD4+ T cells from PBMCs. The receptors derive from a human donor with multiple sclerosis.

The chain combines TRBV7-8 with TRBJ2-1; D might be TRBD2 (6 bases). V was pared by 3 bases and J by 7 bases, with 16 bases between. In germline, CDR1 is SGHVS, CDR2 FQNEAQ. The CDR3 is made up of 15 amino acids. In nucleotides, the CDR3 is TGTGCCAGCAGCTTGCGCGGGGTACTTGTGAATGAGCAGTTCTTC. It encodes CASSLRGVLVNEQFF.

The chain carries TRBV4-1 and TRBJ2-5; 11 positions agree with TRBD2. The V and J ends lost 1 base and 6 bases, in that order; junction bases with no gene match: 7. The germline V gene has CDR1 MGHRA and CDR2 YSYEKL. The CDR3 is 16 residues long. This CDR3 reads CASSQGAASGRKTQYF. CDR3 in DNA: TGCGCCAGCAGCCAAGGGGCCGCTAGCGGGAGGAAGACCCAGTACTTC.

Worth noting for this clonotype: An end of the junction differs from the germline gene, which may be a read error. The V and J genes are TRBV20-1 and TRBJ2-1; 13 bases map to TRBD2. The CDR3 has 17 residues. CDR1 and CDR2 (germline): DFQATT, SNEGSKA (reference sequence). The chain's CDR3 is CSAGDVRTSGGLNEQFF. As DNA, the CDR3 is TGCAGTGCTGGAGATGTACGGACTAGCGGGGGACTCAATGAGCAGTTCTTC.

The gene calls are TRBV7-2 and TRBJ2-2, with D possibly matching TRBD2 (5 bases). Germline assignment: CDR1 SGHTA and CDR2 FQGNSA. This CDR3 has 16 residues. Between the trimmed V and J ends, which lost 5 bases and 3 bases, there was a span of 16 bases. CDR3 sequence reads: CASSHGLVWDTGELFF. The CDR3 DNA reads TGTGCCAGCAGCCATGGACTCGTTTGGGACACCGGGGAGCTGTTTTTT.

The chain is built from TRBV27 and TRBJ2-5; TRBD2 agrees at 11 bases. J gave up 5 bases and V 6 bases, and 8 bases lay outside the gene matches. The germline gives CDR1 MNHEY, CDR2 SMNVEV (reference sequence). CDR3 length: 15 amino acids. The CDR3 DNA reads as TGTGCCAGCAGATTTAGCGGGGGGGCCCCCGAGACCCAGTACTTC. It specifies CASRFSGGAPETQYF.

Comments on this clonotype: No conserved phenylalanine or tryptophan is present at the end of the CDR3, so a read error is the likely explanation. The rearrangement links TRBV10-3 to TRBJ1-6; D is uncertain. Deletions cut 7 bases from V and 5 bases from J, with 9 bases between. Germline V lookup: CDR1 ENHRY, CDR2 SYGVKD. This CDR3 is 13 amino acids long. In DNA, the CDR3 is TGTGCCATCAAGGGAGGGAATAATTCACCCCTCCACCTT. Protein: CAIKGGNNSPLHL.

This clonotype is a singleton in its sample. This chain joins TRBV19 and TRBJ2-3, with 7 bases identical to TRBD1. Germline CDR1 is LNHDA and CDR2 is SQIVND (reference sequence). The CDR3 has 16 residues. The trim removed 1 base at V and 3 bases at J, leaving 7 bases unmatched. The CDR3 loop reads CASSIGGTVGTDTQYF. The CDR3 DNA follows: TGTGCCAGTAGTATAGGGGGGACAGTCGGGACAGATACGCAGTATTTT. Filled out from reference TRBV19 and TRBJ2-3, the complete variable domain reads DGGITQSPKYLFRKEGQNVTLSCEQNLNHDAMYWYRQDPGQGLRLIYYSQIVNDFQKGDIAEGYSVSREKKESFPLTVTSAQKNPTAFYLCASSIGGTVGTDTQYFGPGTRLTVL.

J is TRBJ1-1 and V is TRBV29-1, with TRBD1 as a possible D gene (6 bases). The CDR3 consists of 13 residues. Trimming removed 4 bases from V and 2 bases from J, with 11 bases in between. Germline V lookup: CDR1 SQVTM, CDR2 ANQGSEA. The CDR3 region is CSVGGTPNTEAFF. DNA for the CDR3: TGCAGCGTTGGTGGGACACCCAACACTGAAGCTTTCTTT.

The chain uses TRBV18 and TRBJ1-1; 7 nucleotides agree with TRBD1. CDR3 size: 14 residues. After removal of 6 bases from V and 5 bases from J, the junction contained 9 bases not matched to a gene. Germline V gene sequence: CDR1 KGHSH, CDR2 LQKENI. The chain's CDR3 is CASSPDRAGTEAFF. CDR3 nucleotide sequence: TGTGCCAGCTCGCCCGACAGGGCGGGAACTGAAGCTTTCTTT.

This clonotype is a singleton in its sample. The CDR3 ends on some other residue instead of the conserved phenylalanine or tryptophan, so this is likely a read error. V and J are TRBV5-4 and TRBJ1-2; 10 bases align to TRBD1. There are 15 residues in the CDR3. V lost 4 bases to trimming and J lost 5 bases; unmatched junction nucleotides: 8. Germline loops: CDR1 SGHNT, CDR2 YYREEE (reference sequence). The CDR3 nucleotides read TGTGCCAGCAGCCCCGGGACAGGGGTTAAGTATGGCTACACCCTC. Encoded protein: CASSPGTGVKYGYTL.

V is TRBV7-9 and J is TRBJ1-3; 7 bases are a match to TRBD1. Germline lookup yields CDR1 SEHNR and CDR2 FQNEAQ (reference sequence). CDR3 length equals 18 residues. J gave up 0 bases and V 5 bases, and 13 bases lay outside the gene matches. CDR3: CASSRWLSGQISGNTIYF. CDR3 DNA sequence: TGTGCCAGCAGCCGCTGGCTCTCGGGACAGATCTCTGGAAACACCATATATTTT.

V is TRBV5-1 and J is TRBJ2-3, with TRBD1 as a possible D gene (5 bases). V gave up 2 bases and J gave up 3 bases, with 13 bases separating them. Germline lookup yields CDR1 SGHRS and CDR2 YFSETQ. The CDR3 totals 15 residues. The CDR3 sequence is CASSLQALVTDTQYF. In DNA, the CDR3 is TGCGCCAGCAGCTTACAGGCCCTTGTGACAGATACGCAGTATTTT.

The V gene is TRBV13, the J gene TRBJ1-1; TRBD1 might be the D (6 bases). CDR3 length: 15 amino acids. CDR1 and CDR2 from the germline V gene are PRHDT and FYEKMQ (reference sequence). Trimming pared 1 base from V and 1 base from J, leaving 10 bases between. CDR3 amino acids: CASSLEPGANTEAFF. DNA of the CDR3: TGTGCCAGCAGCTTAGAACCGGGGGCGAACACTGAAGCTTTCTTT. Supplemented by reference TRBV13 and TRBJ1-1, the full variable domain reads AAGVIQSPRHLIKEKRETATLKCYPIPRHDTVYWYQQGPGQDPQFLISFYEKMQSDKGSIPDRFSAQQFSDYHSELNMSSLELGDSALYFCASSLEPGANTEAFFGQGTRLTVV.

The sample holds a few counts of this clonotype. The chain combines TRBV4-2 with TRBJ2-7; 10 positions match TRBD2. The germline V gene has CDR1 LGHNA and CDR2 YNFKEQ. The CDR3 loop spans 16 amino acids. The trim removed 0 bases at V and 5 bases at J, leaving 7 bases unmatched. This CDR3 reads CASSQDVQREGNEQYF. In nucleotides, the CDR3 is TGTGCCAGCAGCCAAGATGTACAGCGGGAGGGCAACGAGCAGTACTTC.

The rearrangement links TRBV21-1 to TRBJ1-2; TRBD1 is the table's D call, not checked against the DNA. TRBV21-1 is given as a pseudogene. The CDR3 extends over 15 amino acids. Here the CDR3 reads CASSKRGRGPYGYTF. Written as DNA, the CDR3 is TGTGCCAGCAGCAAACGTGGCAGGGGACCTTATGGCTACACCTTC.

CDR3 in DNA: TGTGCCAGCAGTATACCCGGGTATGAGCAGTTCTTC. Its translation is CASSIPGYEQFF. The genes are TRBV12-3 or TRBV12-4 and TRBJ2-1, with no clear D. This CDR3 comprises 12 residues. V was trimmed by 5 bases and J by 8 bases, leaving 10 bases between them.

The chain links TRBV20-1 to TRBJ1-4; possibly TRBD1 for D (5 bases). Germline CDR1 DFQATT, CDR2 SNEGSKA (reference sequence). The CDR3 is made up of 12 amino acids. Deletions cut 6 bases from V and 8 bases from J, with 13 bases between. The CDR3 nucleotides are TGCAGTGCGAAGCAGGGAATCGAAAAACTGTTTTTT. The encoded protein is CSAKQGIEKLFF.

J is TRBJ2-7 and V is TRBV20-1; TRBD2 matches at 7 bases. Germline CDR1 reads DFQATT; CDR2 reads SNEGSKA (reference sequence). This CDR3 contains 14 residues. J was trimmed by 0 bases and V by 5 bases; bases with no gene match: 7. The DNA for the CDR3 is TGCAGTGCTTCCCCCAGCGGGAACTCCTACGAGCAGTACTTC. It is translated as CSASPSGNSYEQYF.

In its sample, this clonotype was seen once. The chain joins TRBV23-1 to TRBJ1-5, with D hard to call. TRBV23-1 is an ORF, and what it does is uncertain. Deletions cut 3 bases from V and 6 bases from J, with 12 bases between. The CDR3 has 14 amino acids. CDR3 amino acids: CASSQVPRGQPQHF. In nucleotides, the CDR3 is TGCGCCAGCAGTCAGGTGCCCCGGGGTCAGCCCCAGCATTTT.

The chain links TRBV7-9 to TRBJ1-1, with D possibly matching TRBD1 (5 bases). The CDR3 extends over 14 amino acids. Deletions cut 1 base from V and 6 bases from J, with 12 bases between. Germline CDR1 is SEHNR and CDR2 is FQNEAQ (reference sequence). The CDR3 region has the DNA TGTGCCAGCAGCTTAGTGGGACGGGGAGCTGAAGCTTTCTTT. Protein product: CASSLVGRGAEAFF.

V usage is TRBV20-1 and J usage is TRBJ2-1; 7 positions match TRBD2. The CDR3 spans 17 residues. V shed 3 bases and J 1 base; nucleotides not matched to a gene: 12. Germline lookup yields CDR1 DFQATT and CDR2 SNEGSKA (reference sequence). CDR3 sequence reads: CSARDPSGGGSYNEQFF. CDR3 bases: TGCAGTGCTAGGGACCCCTCGGGCGGGGGATCCTACAATGAGCAGTTCTTC.

The J gene is TRBJ2-5, the V gene TRBV7-9; 7 bases match TRBD1. CDR1 is SEHNR and CDR2 is FQNEAQ in the germline V gene (reference sequence). Trimming cost V 5 bases and J 2 bases; bases outside gene matches: 11. The CDR3 is 16 amino acids. The CDR3 reads CASSQTGTVFQETQYF. The CDR3, as DNA: TGTGCCAGCAGCCAGACCGGGACAGTTTTTCAAGAGACCCAGTACTTC.

The rearrangement links TRBV11-2 to TRBJ1-1; 7 bases align to TRBD1. The CDR3 runs to 16 residues. Losses at the gene ends were 5 bases for V and 4 bases for J; bases not matched to a gene: 13. The germline V gene encodes CDR1 SGHAT and CDR2 FQNNGV. CDR3 residues: CASSVIRGTRSTEAFF. The DNA of the CDR3 is TGTGCCAGCAGCGTCATCAGGGGGACACGTAGCACTGAAGCTTTCTTT.

The chain has TRBV19 and TRBJ2-1; 7 bases map to TRBD1. The CDR3 is 13 residues long. The J segment lost 6 bases and the V segment lost 4 bases, leaving 3 bases of the junction unmatched. CDR1 is LNHDA and CDR2 is SQIVND in the germline V gene (reference sequence). In DNA form, the CDR3 reads TGTGCCAGTAGTAGTGACAGGGCCAATGAGCAGTTCTTC. Its translation is CASSSDRANEQFF.